A single sample is the source of the 6 T cell receptor beta chains below, sequenced in a study of control samples from healthy donors and cancer patients. Data came from immunoSEQ multiplex PCR; TCRdb stores just in-frame clones and leaves some out. The table has about 120,000 clones, about 90% seen once. Sequenced sample: blood. The source of these receptors is a man between 45 and 60 years old in good health.

The chain links TRBV19 to TRBJ1-5; D not certain. The germline V gene encodes CDR1 LNHDA and CDR2 SQIVND (reference sequence). CDR3 length: 15 amino acids. The V gene lost 3 bases and the J gene lost 4 bases, with 13 bases spanning the gap. CDR3 in amino acids: CASSIEWTGNQPQHF. The CDR3 DNA sequence: TGTGCCAGTAGTATCGAATGGACGGGGAATCAGCCCCAGCATTTT.

The chain couples TRBV4-2 to TRBJ2-1; 7 nucleotides align to TRBD2. With 0 bases clipped from V and 10 bases from J, the junction kept 6 bases outside the gene matches. Germline V gives CDR1 LGHNA, CDR2 YNFKEQ. The CDR3 extends over 14 amino acids. The CDR3 coding sequence is TGTGCCAGCAGCCAAGATCCCGGGGGGAACGAGCAGTTCTTC. Its translation is CASSQDPGGNEQFF.

The rearrangement uses TRBV14 and TRBJ1-6, with D maybe TRBD1 (5 bases). The germline V and J ends were trimmed by 2 bases and 8 bases, with 13 bases remaining between them. In germline, CDR1 is SGHDN, CDR2 FVKESK. This CDR3 is 15 amino acids long. CDR3 sequence reads: CASSQSRGAYSPLHF. For the CDR3, the DNA is TGTGCCAGCAGCCAATCTAGGGGAGCGTATTCACCCCTCCACTTT.

The chain employs TRBV18 and TRBJ2-3; D may be TRBD2 (5 bases). The CDR3 covers 15 residues. Trimming left V 3 bases short and J 0 bases short, with 10 bases between. From germline, CDR1 is KGHSH and CDR2 LQKENI. CDR3 DNA: TGTGCCAGCTCACCCGAGGGTACTAGCACAGATACGCAGTATTTT. Encoded protein: CASSPEGTSTDTQYF.

The chain recombines TRBV28 with TRBJ2-7; 7 nucleotides match TRBD1. The CDR3 contains 15 residues. The V gene's germline CDR1 is MDHEN and CDR2 SYDVKM. Trimming took 3 bases from V and 2 from J; bases not matched to a gene: 7. CDR3 nucleotides: TGTGCCAGCAGTTTGAGGGACAGAAAAACCTACGAGCAGTACTTC. As protein: CASSLRDRKTYEQYF. The entire variable domain, with the rest obtained from reference TRBV28 and TRBJ2-7, is as follows: DVKVTQSSRYLVKRTGEKVFLECVQDMDHENMFWYRQDPGLGLRLIYFSYDVKMKEKGDIPEGYSVSREKKERFSLILESASTNQTSMYLCASSLRDRKTYEQYFGPGTRLTVT.

This sequence joins TRBV30 and TRBJ2-7; 9 positions match TRBD1. V was pared by 2 bases and J by 4 bases, with 3 bases of the junction left unmatched. The CDR3 consists of 13 residues. Germline loops: CDR1 GTSNPN, CDR2 SVGIG (reference sequence). DNA for the CDR3: TGTGCCTGGAGTTTGGGACAGGGATACGAGCAGTACTTC. Encoded protein: CAWSLGQGYEQYF.